Listed below are T cell receptor beta chains from one sample, sequenced in a study of human T cells and chemical hapten exposure. TCRdb ran MiXCR on the RACE reads and lists one entry per CDR3 protein. The data contain about 120,000 distinct CDR3 sequences, about 12% of them singletons. Sample: whole blood, taken in connection with sensitization to the hapten diphenylcyclopropenone (DPC). These receptors all come from a woman aged 45-59 years with alopecia areata. Some clones in this sample may be carry-over from other donors' samples. CDR3s include the opening cysteine and the closing phenylalanine or tryptophan. A D gene is named only where the DNA matches it firmly. Rows may omit the clone size; those that give it use once, few, many or a size class.

CDR3 length	J gene	clone size	V gene	D gene	CDR3 DNA	CDR3 protein
14	TRBJ2-5	few	TRBV29-1	.	TGCAGCGTTGTTACGGGGAACCTTAAAGAGACCCAGTACTTC	CSVVTGNLKETQYF
15	TRBJ2-1	.	TRBV4-2	TRBD1	TGTGCCAGCAGCCAATTAGGACAGGGCAACAATGAGCAGTTCTTC	CASSQLGQGNNEQFF
13	TRBJ1-5	.	TRBV20-1	.	TGCAGTGCTCCTGGACAGCCCCGTCAGCCCCAGCATTTT	CSAPGQPRQPQHF
14	TRBJ2-1	many	TRBV19	TRBD1	TGTGCCAGTAGTGACAGGGCATTGATCAATGAGCAGTTCTTC	CASSDRALINEQFF
10	TRBJ1-1	many	TRBV5-1	.	TGCGCCAGCAGCTTGGGGGAAGCTTTCTTT	CASSLGEAFF
14	TRBJ2-7	few	TRBV29-1	.	TGCAGCGTTAAAACGACAGGCCTACGCGACGAGCAGTACTTC	CSVKTTGLRDEQYF
13	TRBJ1-5	.	TRBV6-2/TRBV6-3	.	TGTGCCAACAGTCCCGTGGGGCATCAGCCCCAGCATTTT	CANSPVGHQPQHF
17	TRBJ2-5	many	TRBV12-3/TRBV12-4	TRBD2	TGTGCCAGCAGGCCCACTCATGGGCGGGAGTCCCAAGAGACCCAGTACTTC	CASRPTHGRESQETQYF
12	TRBJ1-2	few	TRBV6-2/TRBV6-3	.	TGTGCCAGCAGTGTAAAGGGATGGAGCTACACCTTC	CASSVKGWSYTF
13	TRBJ2-1	.	TRBV28	.	TGTGCCAGCCGACACGGGAGCCGGAATGAGCAGTTCTTC	CASRHGSRNEQFF
15	TRBJ1-5	many	TRBV20-1	TRBD1	TGCAGTGCTAGACCCCGGGACAGGGGGTATCAGCCCCAGCATTTT	CSARPRDRGYQPQHF
14	TRBJ1-3	many	TRBV28	.	TGTGCCAGCAGCTTAGGGACACCTGGAAACACCATATATTTT	CASSLGTPGNTIYF
13	TRBJ1-3	.	TRBV28	.	TGTGCCAGCAGTCCCGGGGGTCGTTACACCATATATTTT	CASSPGGRYTIYF
17	TRBJ2-1	.	TRBV4-1	TRBD2	TGCGCCAGCAGCCAAGATCTGGATAGCGGGGGGCCCCGGGAGCAGTTCTTC	CASSQDLDSGGPREQFF
13	TRBJ2-7	.	TRBV25-1	.	TGTGCCAGCAGTGATGCGGGGCCCTACGAGCAGTACTTC	CASSDAGPYEQYF
13	TRBJ2-7	many	TRBV12-5	TRBD1	TGTGCTAGTCGGGACAGGGGTATCAACGAGCAGTACTTC	CASRDRGINEQYF
17	TRBJ1-2	.	TRBV18	.	TGTGCCAGCTCACCCCTCGTTGTCAGGGGAGGTTCTCGTGGCTACACCTTC	CASSPLVVRGGSRGYTF
15	TRBJ1-5	many	TRBV18	.	TGTGCCAGCTCATCCGGTTCGCGCAGCAATCAGCCCCAGCATTTT	CASSSGSRSNQPQHF
12	TRBJ1-1	many	TRBV2	.	TGTGCCAGCAGGGCCGCCAAGTTTGAAGCTTTCTTT	CASRAAKFEAFF
15	TRBJ1-4	.	TRBV25-1	TRBD1	TGTGCCAGCAGTGCAACCGGGACAGGGGCTGAAAAACTGATTTTT	CASSATGTGAEKLIF
12	TRBJ2-3	few	TRBV28	.	TGTGCCAGCACCCAACCGGCCGATACGCAGTATTTT	CASTQPADTQYF
14	TRBJ1-4	many	TRBV6-5	TRBD1	TGTGCCAGCTGCTCCGGGACAGGGAACGAAAAACTGTTTTTT	CASCSGTGNEKLFF
14	TRBJ2-4	.	TRBV5-1	TRBD2	TGCGCCAGCAGCACCCGGGGGGACGAAAACATTCAGTACTTC	CASSTRGDENIQYF
14	TRBJ2-3	few	TRBV12-3/TRBV12-4	.	TGTGCCAGCATTTGGTCAGGGAGCACAGATACGCAGTATTTT	CASIWSGSTDTQYF
16	TRBJ2-1	few	TRBV3-1	.	TGTGCCAGCAGCCAGGGGGGCCAGGGATTGTCACATGAGCAGTTCTTC	CASSQGGQGLSHEQFF
13	TRBJ1-2	few	TRBV28	.	TGTGCCAGCAGTTTACGGGGGAGTAGTGGCTACACCTTC	CASSLRGSSGYTF
13	TRBJ2-7	few	TRBV7-2	TRBD1	TGTGCCAGCAGCTCGACAGGGTTGTACGAGCAGTACTTC	CASSSTGLYEQYF
15	TRBJ2-3	few	TRBV11-2	.	TGTGCCAGCAGCCGGGACGGAACTAGCACAGATACGCAGTATTTT	CASSRDGTSTDTQYF
12	TRBJ1-3	many	TRBV28	.	TGTGCCATCGGGGGGGTGAGGGACACCATATATTTT	CAIGGVRDTIYF
16	TRBJ2-2	.	TRBV5-1	TRBD1	TGCGCCAGCAGCTCTGACAGGGTTACGTACACCGGGGAGCTGTTTTTT	CASSSDRVTYTGELFF
18	TRBJ2-1	few	TRBV24-1	.	TGTGCCACCAGTGACCCCTCTGGGGGCAGGGCCCCTTACAATGAGCAGTTCTTC	CATSDPSGGRAPYNEQFF
14	TRBJ1-1	many	TRBV6-2/TRBV6-3	TRBD1	TGTGCCAGCAGTCCCGGGACAGGGAGACCTGAAGCTTTCTTT	CASSPGTGRPEAFF
13	TRBJ1-1	many	TRBV29-1	.	TGCAGCGTACGTAACCGTGGGGGTACTGAAGCTTTCTTT	CSVRNRGGTEAFF
16	TRBJ2-1	once	TRBV5-1	.	TGCGCCAGCAGCTTGGTGCTAGCCGAAATTAACAATGAGCAGTTCTTC	CASSLVLAEINNEQFF
13	TRBJ1-3	.	TRBV14	.	TGTGCCAGCAGACCCACATCTGGAAACACCATATATTTT	CASRPTSGNTIYF
16	TRBJ2-7	few	TRBV4-1	TRBD1	TGCGCCAGCAGCCAAGAAGCAGGGACAGGGAACTACGAGCAGTACTTC	CASSQEAGTGNYEQYF
13	TRBJ2-2	few	TRBV2	.	TGTGCCAGCAGTAGTGGACTGAACCGGGAGCTGTTTTTT	CASSSGLNRELFF
13	TRBJ1-5	few	TRBV10-1	.	.	CASSSSGNQPQHF
15	TRBJ1-2	many	TRBV4-1	.	TGCGCCAGCAGCACCTTAGATCCGAAAAACTATGGCTACACCTTC	CASSTLDPKNYGYTF
14	TRBJ1-5	few	TRBV7-2	TRBD1	TGTGCCAGCAGCTCGGACAGGGGCGATCAGCCCCAGCATTTT	CASSSDRGDQPQHF
19	TRBJ2-3	few	TRBV18	TRBD2	TGTGCCAGCTCACCAGAGAACCCGGGACTAGCGGTTAGCACAGATACGCAGTATTTT	CASSPENPGLAVSTDTQYF
14	TRBJ1-4	few	TRBV14	.	TGTGCCAGCAGCCAAGGGGTCAGAAGCTCAAAACTGTTTTTT	CASSQGVRSSKLFF
16	TRBJ1-5	many	TRBV6-1	.	TGTGCCAGCAGAGAGCAGGGGAACCTAAGCAATCAGCCCCAGCATTTT	CASREQGNLSNQPQHF
16	TRBJ2-2	many	TRBV7-9	TRBD1	TGTGCCAGCAGCCCACCGACAGGGGGCGACACCGGGGAGCTGTTTTTT	CASSPPTGGDTGELFF
14	TRBJ1-1	.	TRBV2	TRBD1	TGTGCCAGCAGTCTCCAGGGGGCCCCCACTGAAGCTTTCTTT	CASSLQGAPTEAFF
16	TRBJ2-4	many	TRBV5-1	TRBD1	TGCGCCAGCAGCTTGGTGGCAGGGGTCGCGAACAGGGGTCAGTACTTC	CASSLVAGVANRGQYF
15	TRBJ1-3	many	TRBV3-1	.	TGTGCCAGCAGCCCGGGACCTTTCTCTGGAAACACCATATATTTT	CASSPGPFSGNTIYF
11	TRBJ2-7	once	TRBV10-3	.	TGTGCCATCAGTGAGCGATACGAGCAGTACTTC	CAISERYEQYF
15	TRBJ2-7	many	TRBV7-6	.	TGTGCCAGCAGCCCAGGTGTAGGGCTGGACTACGAGCAGTACTTC	CASSPGVGLDYEQYF
14	TRBJ1-1	many	TRBV7-2	.	TGTGCCAGCAGCTTAGTGCCAGACTTATATGAAGCTTTCTTT	CASSLVPDLYEAFF
10	TRBJ1-5	few	TRBV28	.	TGTGCCAGCAATCATCAGCCCCAGCATTTT	CASNHQPQHF
13	TRBJ1-1	.	TRBV10-3	.	TGTGCCATCAGTGAGTCCGAAAACACTGAAGCTTTCTTT	CAISESENTEAFF
16	TRBJ1-4	few	TRBV23-1	TRBD1	TGCGCCAGCAGTCACCCCGACAGGGAAAGGAATGAAAAACTGTTTTTT	CASSHPDRERNEKLFF
15	TRBJ1-5	.	TRBV18	.	TGTGCCAGCTCACCCTCCGGCGGAGCTTTGGAGCCCCAGCATTTT	CASSPSGGALEPQHF
17	TRBJ2-1	many	TRBV20-1	TRBD1	TGCAGTGCTAGAGACCCGGTCGGGACAGGGACCTACAATGAGCAGTTCTTC	CSARDPVGTGTYNEQFF